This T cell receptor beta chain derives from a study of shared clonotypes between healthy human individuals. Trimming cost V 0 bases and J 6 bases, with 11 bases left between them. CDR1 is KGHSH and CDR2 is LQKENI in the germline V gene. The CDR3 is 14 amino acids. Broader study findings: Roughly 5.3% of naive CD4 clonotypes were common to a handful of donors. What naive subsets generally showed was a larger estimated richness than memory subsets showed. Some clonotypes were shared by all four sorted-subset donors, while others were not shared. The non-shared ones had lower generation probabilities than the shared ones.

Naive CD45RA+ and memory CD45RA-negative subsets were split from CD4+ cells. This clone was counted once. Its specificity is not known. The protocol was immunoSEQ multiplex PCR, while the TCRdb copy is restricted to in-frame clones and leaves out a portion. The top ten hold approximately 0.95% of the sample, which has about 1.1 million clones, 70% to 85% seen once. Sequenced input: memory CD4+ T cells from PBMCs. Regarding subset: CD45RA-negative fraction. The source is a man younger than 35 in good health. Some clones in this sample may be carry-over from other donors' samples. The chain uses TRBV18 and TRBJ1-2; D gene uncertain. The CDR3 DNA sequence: TGTGCCAGCTCACCACCGTTCAGGCCGGATGGCTACACCTTC. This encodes CASSPPFRPDGYTF.